The 28 T cell receptor beta chains given below trace back to one sample, sequenced in a study of a mutant IDH1 vaccine in newly diagnosed glioma. The time point is: week 23, last vaccination. In every dose of vaccine, 300 ug of mutant IDH1 20-mer peptide was given alongside topical imiquimod. For these receptors, no antigen is known. Libraries were prepared by immunoSEQ multiplex PCR; TCRdb keeps only in-frame clonotypes and omits some of them. The data hold over 35,000 clones, with 65% to 85% observed a single time. The sequences come from PBMCs, collected from a glioma patient whose treatment included an IDH1 peptide vaccine. The receptors come from a woman aged 18-35 years with glioma. Some clones in this sample may be carry-over from other donors' samples.

This clone was observed once. No conserved phenylalanine or tryptophan ends this CDR3, so it is likely a read error. The DNA is omitted, as the CDR3 cannot be located on it reliably, and the CDR3 follows TCRdb's listing. The chain carries TRBV2 and TRBJ1-2. The CDR3 is 11 amino acids long, termini counted. CDR1 SNHLY and CDR2 FYNNEI come from the germline V gene. CDR3 loop: CASSAGGLTTV.

The V and J genes are TRBV6-4 and TRBJ2-1, with 9 nucleotides matching TRBD2. V gave up 6 bases and J gave up 0 bases; unmatched junction bases: 12. CDR3 length: 18 residues. Germline V gives CDR1 MRHNA, CDR2 SNTAGT. The CDR3 loop is CASRRRLAGRSSYNEQFF. The CDR3 DNA is TGTGCCAGCAGGCGACGGCTAGCGGGGCGAAGCTCCTACAATGAGCAGTTCTTC.

This rearrangement joins TRBV6-5 to TRBJ2-7; TRBD2 is a possible D gene (6 bases). Trimming stripped 6 bases from V and 9 bases from J, with 12 bases between. CDR1 and CDR2 from the germline V gene are MNHEY and SVGAGI. The CDR3 is 11 amino acids. CDR3 sequence (DNA): TGTGCCAGCAGGCGGGGATTGCGGCAGTACTTC. Amino acids: CASRRGLRQYF.

V is TRBV28 and J is TRBJ1-3; no reliable D call. V lost 5 bases and J lost 4, with 9 bases in between. The germline V gene encodes CDR1 MDHEN and CDR2 SYDVKM. The CDR3 spans 13 residues. CDR3 sequence (DNA): TGTGCCAGCAGTCCCGCTCTCGGAAACACCATATATTTT. Translation: CASSPALGNTIYF.

V is TRBV13 and J is TRBJ2-7; TRBD1 or TRBD2 may be the D gene (6 bases each). There are 14 residues in the CDR3. The germline V gene encodes CDR1 PRHDT and CDR2 FYEKMQ (reference sequence). V was cut by 4 bases and J by 2 bases, with 12 bases left in between. The CDR3 is CASSSGDTTYEQYF. The CDR3 coding sequence is TGTGCCAGCAGCTCGGGGGACACAACCTACGAGCAGTACTTC.

The genes are TRBV11-3 and TRBJ2-3, with TRBD1 identical over 10 bases. The CDR3 has 16 amino acids. Germline trimming cut 3 bases from V and 3 bases from J; bases unmatched to any gene: 6. CDR1 and CDR2 (germline): SGHNT, YENEEA. CDR3 nucleotide sequence: TGTGCCAGCAGCTTCCGGGACAGGGGTTTGACAGATACGCAGTATTTT. Translated, it gives CASSFRDRGLTDTQYF.

The V gene is TRBV9, the J gene TRBJ1-2; 8 bases match TRBD1. Germline V gene lookup returns CDR1 SGDLS and CDR2 YYNGEE. The trim removed 0 bases at V and 4 bases at J, leaving 5 bases unmatched. This CDR3 contains 15 residues. The CDR3 region is CASSVGGQESYGYTF. The CDR3, as DNA: TGTGCCAGCAGCGTAGGGGGACAGGAAAGCTATGGCTACACCTTC.

The chain joins TRBV19 to TRBJ2-1; the match to TRBD2 covers 12 bases. The V and J ends lost 6 bases and 6 bases, in that order; junction bases with no gene match: 12. Germline assignment: CDR1 LNHDA and CDR2 SQIVND (reference sequence). The CDR3 sequence is 17 residues long. DNA for the CDR3: TGTGCCAGTAGGGGTAGTCTAGCGGGGGGGCCCAGCAATGAGCAGTTCTTC. It codes for CASRGSLAGGPSNEQFF.

The chain has TRBV14 and TRBJ2-7; unclear D gene. Germline V gives CDR1 SGHDN, CDR2 FVKESK. CDR3 length: 11 residues. Between the trimmed V and J ends, which lost 1 base and 6 bases, there was a span of 4 bases. The CDR3 here is CASSQVSEQYF. CDR3 coding DNA: TGTGCCAGCAGCCAAGTAAGCGAGCAGTACTTC.

V and J are TRBV5-1 and TRBJ2-1, with 7 bases identical to TRBD1. Germline V gives CDR1 SGHRS, CDR2 YFSETQ. The CDR3 loop spans 15 amino acids. J gave up 6 bases and V 3 bases, and 9 bases lay outside the gene matches. CDR3 residues: CASSSQGPGGNEQFF. CDR3 sequence (DNA): TGCGCCAGCAGCTCACAGGGGCCCGGAGGCAATGAGCAGTTCTTC.

V usage is TRBV5-4 and J usage is TRBJ2-1; 7 bases match TRBD2. V lost 0 bases and J lost 7; bases outside the gene matches: 4. The germline CDR1 and CDR2 sequences are SGHNT and YYREEE (reference sequence). This CDR3 comprises 14 residues. The CDR3 region has the DNA TGTGCCAGCAGCTTGGCGGGGGGAGGTAATGAGCAGTTCTTC. It yields the protein CASSLAGGGNEQFF.

This chain uses TRBV7-2 with TRBJ1-3; D ambiguous. The V end lost 3 bases, the J end lost 4 bases, and 16 bases lay between the germline ends. The CDR3 runs 16 residues. Germline CDR1 reads SGHTA; CDR2 reads FQGNSA. This CDR3 is CASSFSSSSAGNTIYF. In DNA form, the CDR3 reads TGTGCCAGCAGCTTTTCGAGTTCCTCGGCCGGAAACACCATATATTTT.

The rearrangement links TRBV5-1 to TRBJ2-1, with 8 bases aligning to TRBD2. V lost 4 bases, J lost 1 base, and 10 bases stayed unmatched. The CDR3 contains 17 residues. Germline values: CDR1 SGHRS, CDR2 YFSETQ. The CDR3 coding sequence is TGCGCCAGCAGCCTCGCTACTAGCGGCCTTTCCTACAATGAGCAGTTCTTC. Translating gives CASSLATSGLSYNEQFF.

The genes are TRBV5-6 and TRBJ1-6, with 9 bases that match TRBD1. CDR3 length: 17 amino acids. Trimming cost V 4 bases and J 13 bases; bases outside gene matches: 18. Germline V gene lookup returns CDR1 SGHDT and CDR2 YYEEEE. This CDR3 reads CASSLGFNRGRMFPLHF. The CDR3 nucleotides are TGTGCCAGCAGCCTGGGTTTTAACAGGGGGCGTATGTTCCCCCTCCACTTT.

V usage is TRBV5-1 and J usage is TRBJ1-1; 8 bases match TRBD1. Trimming removed 0 bases from V and 3 bases from J; junction bases left unmatched: 1. CDR1 is SGHRS and CDR2 is YFSETQ in the germline V gene. This CDR3 has 14 residues. The CDR3 sequence: CASSLGTGYTEAFF. The CDR3, as DNA: TGCGCCAGCAGCTTGGGGACAGGGTACACTGAAGCTTTCTTT.

The J gene is TRBJ1-1, the V gene TRBV29-1; D perhaps matches TRBD1 (6 bases). V dropped 8 bases and J dropped 0 bases, with 13 bases sitting between them. Germline CDR1 is SQVTM and CDR2 is ANQGSEA. The CDR3 totals 13 residues. DNA for the CDR3: TGCAGCTTACAGGGACGGTTGAACACTGAAGCTTTCTTT. It yields the protein CSLQGRLNTEAFF.

V and J are TRBV6-1 and TRBJ1-2; 7 bases align to TRBD1. The CDR3 runs 15 residues. Per the germline V gene, CDR1 is MNHNS and CDR2 is SASEGT. The V segment lost 6 bases and the J segment 0 bases; nucleotides outside the gene matches: 7. The CDR3 here is CASRGTGTANYGYTF. CDR3 DNA sequence: TGTGCCAGCAGGGGGACCGGGACAGCTAACTATGGCTACACCTTC.

This chain links TRBV25-1 with TRBJ1-1; 8 bases align to TRBD1. The CDR3 contains 15 residues. Losses at the gene ends were 8 bases for V and 1 base for J; bases not matched to a gene: 9. Germline V CDR1 and CDR2: MGHDK, SYGVNS. CDR3 bases: TGTGCCAGCGGTCCAGGGGGCAAAGGGAACACTGAAGCTTTCTTT. This encodes CASGPGGKGNTEAFF.

The chain couples TRBV6-1 to TRBJ2-1; the D is unclear. Germline-derived CDR1 and CDR2 are MNHNS and SASEGT. The CDR3 contains 15 residues. Deletions cut 7 bases from V and 0 bases from J, with 13 bases between. The chain's CDR3 is CASTTNGDSYNEQFF. The CDR3 DNA sequence: TGTGCCAGCACCACGAATGGGGACTCCTACAATGAGCAGTTCTTC.

The chain carries TRBV7-6 and TRBJ2-2; a weak D match, TRBD2 (6 bases). This CDR3 has 15 residues. Trimming cost V 5 bases and J 1 base, with 11 bases left between them. The germline gives CDR1 SGHVS, CDR2 FNYEAQ. For the CDR3, the DNA is TGTGCCAGCAGCATCCTCGGGGGGAACACCGGGGAGCTGTTTTTT. The encoded protein is CASSILGGNTGELFF.

The chain carries TRBV11-3 and TRBJ1-1; 8 bases are a match to TRBD1. The CDR3 is 18 residues long. CDR1 and CDR2 from the germline V gene are SGHNT and YENEEA. V was pared by 0 bases and J by 0 bases, with 9 bases of the junction left unmatched. Here the CDR3 reads CASSLEGRAGGLNTEAFF. CDR3 nucleotides: TGTGCCAGCAGCTTAGAGGGGCGGGCAGGGGGCCTGAACACTGAAGCTTTCTTT.

The chain couples TRBV7-8 to TRBJ2-7, with 9 bases that match TRBD1. The V gene's germline CDR1 is SGHVS and CDR2 FQNEAQ. J gave up 3 bases and V 5 bases, and 11 bases lay outside the gene matches. The CDR3 loop spans 16 amino acids. CDR3 amino acids: CASSHRDRAGSYEQYF. CDR3 in DNA: TGTGCCAGCAGCCACCGGGACAGGGCAGGTAGCTACGAGCAGTACTTC.

The rearrangement uses TRBV6-1 and TRBJ2-7; TRBD2 matches 8 bases. The length of the CDR3 is 15 residues. Germline CDR1 reads MNHNS; CDR2 reads SASEGT. J gave up 2 bases and V 3 bases, and 6 bases lay outside the gene matches. The CDR3: CASSDLRTSTYEQYF. CDR3 nucleotides: TGTGCCAGCAGTGATCTTCGGACTAGCACCTACGAGCAGTACTTC.

This chain links TRBV6-5 with TRBJ2-3; TRBD1 or TRBD2 may be the D gene (6 bases each). The V gene's germline CDR1 is MNHEY and CDR2 SVGAGI. The CDR3 covers 15 residues. Between the trimmed V and J ends, which lost 8 bases and 0 bases, there was a span of 15 bases. The CDR3 DNA follows: TGTGCCAGCCGAATAGGGGGGACTAGCACAGATACGCAGTATTTT. It yields the protein CASRIGGTSTDTQYF.

The chain couples TRBV28 to TRBJ2-3, with TRBD1 as a possible D gene (9 bases). The CDR3 length is 22 residues. V was clipped by 3 bases and J by 2 bases, with 33 bases between them. Germline lookup yields CDR1 MDHEN and CDR2 SYDVKM. The CDR3 spells CASSFDRGVSGTRWGHTDTQYF. DNA for the CDR3: TGTGCCAGCAGTTTCGACAGGGGGGTTTCCGGGACTAGATGGGGGCACACAGATACGCAGTATTTT.

This clone has just a few counts. V usage is TRBV19 and J usage is TRBJ1-1, with D perhaps TRBD1 (5 bases). The CDR3 consists of 13 residues. In germline, CDR1 is LNHDA, CDR2 SQIVND (reference sequence). The V and J ends lost 5 bases and 4 bases respectively, with 11 bases between them. The CDR3 DNA sequence: TGTGCCAGTAGTTCAGGGCCGGGCACTGAAGCTTTCTTT. This codes for CASSSGPGTEAFF.

The chain combines TRBV30 with TRBJ2-7; 10 nucleotides line up with TRBD1. Germline V gene data show CDR1 as GTSNPN and CDR2 as SVGIG (reference sequence). J lost 2 bases, V lost 0 bases, and 7 bases had no gene match. The CDR3 extends over 16 amino acids. DNA of the CDR3: TGTGCCTGGAGTGTACTGGGGACAGGGGCTGCCTACGAGCAGTACTTC. Translation: CAWSVLGTGAAYEQYF. The variable domain in full, with the rest retrieved from reference TRBV30 and TRBJ2-7, is SQTIHQWPATLVQPVGSPLSLECTVEGTSNPNLYWYRQAAGRGLQLLFYSVGIGQISSEVPQNLSASRPQDRQFILSSKKLLLSDSGFYLCAWSVLGTGAAYEQYFGPGTRLTVT.

This clone was seen a single time. The chain employs TRBV18 and TRBJ2-3, with D perhaps TRBD2 (7 bases). Germline CDR1 reads KGHSH; CDR2 reads LQKENI. Trimming stripped 0 bases from V and 2 bases from J, with 12 bases between. The CDR3 runs 16 residues. The CDR3 DNA is TGTGCCAGCTCACCACCATCCGGGGGGCTCACAGATACGCAGTATTTT. Its translation is CASSPPSGGLTDTQYF.